Listed here is a single T cell receptor beta chain. Its antigen is undetermined. This sample is drawn from a study of T cell responses to AZD1222 COVID-19 vaccine. Study-wide points: At 160-218 and 743-854, vaccine-associated CD4 TCRs were dominant, and they spanned spike. Unmutated variant regions are reportedly the target of nearly half of TCRs that are spike-specific. Clonal diversity may have been underestimated, and the donors were mostly white British, with more females than males. Only six or seven AZD1222 recipients were seropositive at baseline.

The CDR3 contains 15 residues. Germline V lookup: CDR1 MGHDK, CDR2 SYGVNS. J was trimmed by 3 bases and V by 6 bases; bases with no gene match: 7. Sequencing used immunoSEQ multiplex PCR; TCRdb keeps in-frame clones, though not all of them. The table includes 100,000 to 150,000 clones, approximately 88% detected once. The sequence derives from an adult in good health. This specimen consisted of peripheral blood, obtained on day 0 of AZD1222 vaccination. The chain uses TRBV25-1 and TRBJ2-3, with 9 bases aligning to TRBD1. CDR3 amino acids: CASSPPDRGTDTQYF. For the CDR3, the DNA is TGTGCCAGCAGCCCGCCGGACAGGGGAACAGATACGCAGTATTTT. Looking up the rest from reference TRBV25-1 and TRBJ2-3 gives the full variable domain: EADIYQTPRYLVIGTGKKITLECSQTMGHDKMYWYQQDPGMELHLIHYSYGVNSTEKGDLSSESTVSRIRTEHFPLTLESARPSHTSQYLCASSPPDRGTDTQYFGPGTRLTVL.